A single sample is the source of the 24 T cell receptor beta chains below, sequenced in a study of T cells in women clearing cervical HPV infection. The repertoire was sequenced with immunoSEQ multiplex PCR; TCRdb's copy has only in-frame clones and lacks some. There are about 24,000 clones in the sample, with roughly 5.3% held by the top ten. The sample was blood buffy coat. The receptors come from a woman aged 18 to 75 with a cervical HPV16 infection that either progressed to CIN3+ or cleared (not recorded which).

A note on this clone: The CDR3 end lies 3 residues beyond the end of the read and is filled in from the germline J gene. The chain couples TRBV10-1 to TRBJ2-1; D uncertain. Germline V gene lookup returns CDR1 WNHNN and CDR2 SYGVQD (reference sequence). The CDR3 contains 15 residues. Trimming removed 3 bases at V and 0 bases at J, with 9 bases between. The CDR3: CASSDVLSSYNEQFF. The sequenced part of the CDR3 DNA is TGCGCCAGCAGTGATGTCCTTAGCTCCTACAATGAG.

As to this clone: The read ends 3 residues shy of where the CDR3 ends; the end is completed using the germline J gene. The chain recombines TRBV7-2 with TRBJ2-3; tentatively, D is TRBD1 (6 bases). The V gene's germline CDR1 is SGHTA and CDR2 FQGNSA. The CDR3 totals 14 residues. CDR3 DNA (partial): TGTGCCAGCAGCTTGAGGGGGAACCAAGAGACG. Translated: CASSLRGNQET. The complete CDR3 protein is CASSLRGNQETQYF. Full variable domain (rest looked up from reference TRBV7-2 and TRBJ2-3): GAGVSQSPSNKVTEKGKDVELRCDPISGHTALYWYRQSLGQGLEFLIYFQGNSAPDKSGLPSDRFSAERTGGSVSTLTIQRTQQEDSAVYLCASSLRGNQETQYFGPGTRLTVL.

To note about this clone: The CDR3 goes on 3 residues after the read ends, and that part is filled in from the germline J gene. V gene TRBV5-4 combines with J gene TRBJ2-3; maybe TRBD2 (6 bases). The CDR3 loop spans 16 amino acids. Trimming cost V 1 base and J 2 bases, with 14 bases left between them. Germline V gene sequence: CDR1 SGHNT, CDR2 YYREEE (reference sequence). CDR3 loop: CASSLFGGRLTDTQYF. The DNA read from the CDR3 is TGTGCCAGCAGCTTGTTCGGGGGACGCCTCACAGATACG.

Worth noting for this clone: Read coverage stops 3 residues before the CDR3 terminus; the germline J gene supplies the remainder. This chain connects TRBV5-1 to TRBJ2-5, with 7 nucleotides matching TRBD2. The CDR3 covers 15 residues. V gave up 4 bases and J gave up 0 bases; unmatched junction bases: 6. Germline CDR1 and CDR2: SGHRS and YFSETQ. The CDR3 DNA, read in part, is TGCGCCAGCAGCACCGGAGCGGGGCACCAAGAGACC. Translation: CASSTGAGHQET. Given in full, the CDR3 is CASSTGAGHQETQYF.

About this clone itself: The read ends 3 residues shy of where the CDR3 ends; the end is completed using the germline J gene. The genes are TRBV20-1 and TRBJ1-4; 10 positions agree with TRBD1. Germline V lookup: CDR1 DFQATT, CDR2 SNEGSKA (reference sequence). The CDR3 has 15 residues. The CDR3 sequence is CSARDPGQGTSPLFF. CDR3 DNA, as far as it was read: TGCAGTGCTAGAGACCCGGGACAGGGGACTTCACCA.

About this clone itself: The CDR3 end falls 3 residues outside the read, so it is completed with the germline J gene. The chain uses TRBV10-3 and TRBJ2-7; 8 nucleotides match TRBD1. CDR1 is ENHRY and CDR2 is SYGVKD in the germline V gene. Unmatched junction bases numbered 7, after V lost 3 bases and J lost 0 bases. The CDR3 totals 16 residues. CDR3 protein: CAISDPRTGNSYEQYF. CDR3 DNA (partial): TGTGCCATCAGTGACCCAAGGACAGGGAACTCCTACGAG.

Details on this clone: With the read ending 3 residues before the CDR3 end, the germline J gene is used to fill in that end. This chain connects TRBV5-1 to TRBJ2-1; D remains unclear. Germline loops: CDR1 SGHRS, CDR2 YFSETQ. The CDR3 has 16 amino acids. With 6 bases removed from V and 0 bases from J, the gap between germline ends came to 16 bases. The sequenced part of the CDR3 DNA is TGCGCCAGCACCCGGGTCGGCGGCCTCTCCTACAATGAG. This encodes CASTRVGGLSYNE. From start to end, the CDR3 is CASTRVGGLSYNEQFF.

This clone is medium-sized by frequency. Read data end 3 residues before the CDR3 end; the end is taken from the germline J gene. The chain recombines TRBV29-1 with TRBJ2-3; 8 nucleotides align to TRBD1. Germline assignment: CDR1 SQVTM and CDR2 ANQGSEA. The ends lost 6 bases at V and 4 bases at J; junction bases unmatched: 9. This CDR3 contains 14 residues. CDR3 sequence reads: CSVDDRGVSDTQYF. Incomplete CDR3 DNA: TGCAGCGTGGACGACAGGGGAGTGTCAGATACG.

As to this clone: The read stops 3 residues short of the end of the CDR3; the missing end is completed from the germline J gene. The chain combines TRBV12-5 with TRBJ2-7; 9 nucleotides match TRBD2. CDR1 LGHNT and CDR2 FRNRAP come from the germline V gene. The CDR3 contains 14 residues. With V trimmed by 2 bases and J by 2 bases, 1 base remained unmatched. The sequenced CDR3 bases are TGTGCTAGTGGTTTGATAGCGGGGGCCTACGAG. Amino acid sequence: CASGLIAGAYE. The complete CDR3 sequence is CASGLIAGAYEQYF.

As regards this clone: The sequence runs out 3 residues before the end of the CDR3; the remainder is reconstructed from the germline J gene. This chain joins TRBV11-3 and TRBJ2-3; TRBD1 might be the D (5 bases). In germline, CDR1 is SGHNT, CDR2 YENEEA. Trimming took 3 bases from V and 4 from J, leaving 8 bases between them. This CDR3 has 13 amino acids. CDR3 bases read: TGTGCCAGCAGCTTGGGCAGGGCAGATACG. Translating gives CASSLGRADT. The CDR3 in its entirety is CASSLGRADTQYF.

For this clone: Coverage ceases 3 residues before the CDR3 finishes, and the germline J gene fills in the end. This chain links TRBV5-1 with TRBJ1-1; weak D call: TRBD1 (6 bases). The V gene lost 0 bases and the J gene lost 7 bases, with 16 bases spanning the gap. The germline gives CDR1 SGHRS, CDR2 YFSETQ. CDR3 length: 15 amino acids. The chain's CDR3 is CASSLDFRGADEAFF. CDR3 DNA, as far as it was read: TGCGCCAGCAGCTTGGATTTTCGGGGGGCCGATGAA.

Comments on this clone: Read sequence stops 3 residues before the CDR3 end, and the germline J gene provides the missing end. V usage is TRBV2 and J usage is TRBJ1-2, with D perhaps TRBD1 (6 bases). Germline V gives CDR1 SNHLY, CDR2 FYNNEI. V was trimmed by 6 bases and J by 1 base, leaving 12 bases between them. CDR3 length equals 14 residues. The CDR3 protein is CASSRDTSNYGYTF. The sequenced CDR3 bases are TGTGCCAGCAGCCGGGACACTAGTAACTATGGC.

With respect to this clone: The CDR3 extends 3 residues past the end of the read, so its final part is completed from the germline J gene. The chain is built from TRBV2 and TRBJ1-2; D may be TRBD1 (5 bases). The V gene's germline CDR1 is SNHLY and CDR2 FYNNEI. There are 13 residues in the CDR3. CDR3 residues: CASKRQTAYDYTF. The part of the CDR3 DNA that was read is TGTGCCAGCAAACGACAGACGGCCTACGAC.

The CDR3 sequence: CASSASGGAADTQYF. The covered CDR3 bases are TGTGCCAGTAGTGCTAGCGGGGGGGCCGCAGATACC. The rearrangement joins TRBV19 to TRBJ2-5; 12 bases line up with TRBD2. The CDR3 end is not reached by the read, which stops 3 residues before it; the germline J gene fills it in. Germline loops: CDR1 LNHDA, CDR2 SQIVND (reference sequence). The CDR3 consists of 15 residues.

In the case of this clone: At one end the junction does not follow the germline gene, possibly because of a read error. The part of the CDR3 DNA that was read is TGTGCCAGCAGCCCCACGGACAGGGCAAACTATGAC. It yields the protein CASSPTDRANYD. The CDR3 as a whole reads CASSPTDRANYDYTF. This chain links TRBV7-2 with TRBJ1-2; 8 bases line up with TRBD1. Coverage ceases 3 residues before the CDR3 finishes, and the germline J gene fills in the end. This CDR3 comprises 15 residues. The germline CDR1 and CDR2 sequences are SGHTA and FQGNSA.

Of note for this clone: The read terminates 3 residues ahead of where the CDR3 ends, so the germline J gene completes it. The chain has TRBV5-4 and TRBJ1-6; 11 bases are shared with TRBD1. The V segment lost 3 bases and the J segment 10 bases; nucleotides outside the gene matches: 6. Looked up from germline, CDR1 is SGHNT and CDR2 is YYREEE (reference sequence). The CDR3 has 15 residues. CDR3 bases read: TGTGCCAGCAGCTGGGGACAGGGGGAAGGATCACCC. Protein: CASSWGQGEGSP. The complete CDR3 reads CASSWGQGEGSPLHF. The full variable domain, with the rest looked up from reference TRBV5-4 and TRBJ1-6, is ETGVTQSPTHLIKTRGQQVTLRCSSQSGHNTVSWYQQALGQGPQFIFQYYREEENGRGNFPPRFSGLQFPNYSSELNVNALELDDSALYLCASSWGQGEGSPLHFGNGTRLTVT.

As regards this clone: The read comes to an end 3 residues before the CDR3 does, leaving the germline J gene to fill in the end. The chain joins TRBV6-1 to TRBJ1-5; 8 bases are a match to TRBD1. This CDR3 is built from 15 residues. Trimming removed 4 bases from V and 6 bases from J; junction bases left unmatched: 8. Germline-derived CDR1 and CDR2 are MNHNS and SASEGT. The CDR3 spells CASSVTGVGGQPQHF. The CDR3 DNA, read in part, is TGTGCCAGCAGTGTGACAGGGGTCGGCGGTCAGCCC.

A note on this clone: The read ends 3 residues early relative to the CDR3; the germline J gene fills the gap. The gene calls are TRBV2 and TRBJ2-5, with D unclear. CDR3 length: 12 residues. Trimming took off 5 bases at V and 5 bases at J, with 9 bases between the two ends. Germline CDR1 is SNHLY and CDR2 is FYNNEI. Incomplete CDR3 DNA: TGTGCCAGCAGTCTCTCCCAGGAGACC. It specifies CASSLSQET. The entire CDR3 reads CASSLSQETQYF.

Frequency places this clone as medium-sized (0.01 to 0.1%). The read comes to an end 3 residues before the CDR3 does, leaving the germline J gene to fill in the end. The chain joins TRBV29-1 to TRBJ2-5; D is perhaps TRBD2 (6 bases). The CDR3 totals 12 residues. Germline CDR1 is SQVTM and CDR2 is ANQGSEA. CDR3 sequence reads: CSVATEGRTQYF. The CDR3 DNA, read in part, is TGCAGCGTTGCCACGGAGGGGCGAACC. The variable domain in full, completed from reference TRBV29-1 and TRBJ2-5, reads SAVISQKPSRDICQRGTSLTIQCQVDSQVTMMFWYRQQPGQSLTLIATANQGSEATYESGFVIDKFPISRPNLTFSTLTVSNMSPEDSSIYLCSVATEGRTQYFGPGTRLLVL.

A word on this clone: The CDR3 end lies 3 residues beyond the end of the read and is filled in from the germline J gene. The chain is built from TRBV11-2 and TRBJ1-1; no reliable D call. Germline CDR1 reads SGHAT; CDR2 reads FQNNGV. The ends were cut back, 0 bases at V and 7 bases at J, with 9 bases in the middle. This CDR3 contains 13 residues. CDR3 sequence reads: CASSLEGLVEAFF. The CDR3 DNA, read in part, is TGTGCCAGCAGCTTAGAGGGCTTGGTTGAA.

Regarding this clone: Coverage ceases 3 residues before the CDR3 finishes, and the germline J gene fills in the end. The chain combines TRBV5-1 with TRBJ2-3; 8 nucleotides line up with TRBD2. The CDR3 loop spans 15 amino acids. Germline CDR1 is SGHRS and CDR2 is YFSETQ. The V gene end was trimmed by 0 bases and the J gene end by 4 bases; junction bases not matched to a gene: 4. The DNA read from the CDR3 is TGCGCCAGCAGCTTGGAGTCTAGCGGGCCAGATACG. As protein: CASSLESSGPDT. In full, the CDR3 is CASSLESSGPDTQYF.

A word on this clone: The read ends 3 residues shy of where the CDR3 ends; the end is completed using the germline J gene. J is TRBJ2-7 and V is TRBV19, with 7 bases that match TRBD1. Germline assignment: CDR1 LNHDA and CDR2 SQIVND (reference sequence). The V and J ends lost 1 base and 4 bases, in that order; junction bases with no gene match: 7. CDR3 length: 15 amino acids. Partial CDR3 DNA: TGTGCCAGTAGTATAGCCCATAAACAGGGGTACGAG. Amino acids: CASSIAHKQGYE. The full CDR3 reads CASSIAHKQGYEQYF.

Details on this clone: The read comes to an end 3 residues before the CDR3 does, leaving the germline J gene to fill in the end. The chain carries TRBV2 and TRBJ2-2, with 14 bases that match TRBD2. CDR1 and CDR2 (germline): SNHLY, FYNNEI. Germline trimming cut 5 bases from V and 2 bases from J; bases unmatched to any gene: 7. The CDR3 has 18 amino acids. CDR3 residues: CASSRGLAGAGNTGELFF. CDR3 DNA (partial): TGTGCCAGCAGTAGGGGACTAGCGGGAGCCGGCAACACCGGGGAG.

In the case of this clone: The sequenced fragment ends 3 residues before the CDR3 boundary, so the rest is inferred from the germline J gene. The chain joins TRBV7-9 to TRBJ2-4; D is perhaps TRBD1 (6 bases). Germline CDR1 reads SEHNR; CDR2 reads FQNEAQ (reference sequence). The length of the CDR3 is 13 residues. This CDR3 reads CASSPLGQGAQYF. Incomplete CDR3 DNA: TGTGCCAGCAGCCCCTTGGGACAAGGAGCT.